These T cell receptor beta chains were read from a single sample in a study of blood T cells in healthy people across ages. MiXCR was run by TCRdb on the 5' RACE reads, yielding one entry per CDR3 protein. The sample lists around 1,600,000 distinct CDR3 sequences, under 55% seen once, with about 4.1% in the top ten. The specimen was blood. These receptors all stem from a woman between 18 and 29 years old in good health. Each CDR3 is given with its conserved first and last residue. The D gene is left open where the match is weak. Clone size is given for some rows only: seen once, a few or many times, or a class if the clone is expanded.

size: NA; V: TRBV5-1; J: TRBJ2-5; D: TRBD2; DNA: TGCGCCAGCAGTCTCGGGATAGCGGGGGGGCTTCATGAGCAGTACTTC; CDR3: CASSLGIAGGLHEQYF
size: NA; V: TRBV29-1; J: TRBJ2-1; D: NA; DNA: TGCAGCGTTGCCGGGAGGACAGGGATCAATGAGCAGTTCTTC; CDR3: CSVAGRTGINEQFF
size: many; V: TRBV5-1; J: TRBJ2-3; D: TRBD1; DNA: TGTGCCAGCAGCCTCGACAGGGCTACAGATACGCAGTATTTT; CDR3: CASSLDRATDTQYF
size: NA; V: TRBV12-3/TRBV12-4; J: TRBJ1-2; D: NA; DNA: TGTGCCAGCAGTTTGGGGGTGACTGGGTATGGCTACACCTTC; CDR3: CASSLGVTGYGYTF
size: once; V: TRBV20-1; J: TRBJ2-5; D: TRBD1; DNA: TGCAGTGCCAGTGACAGGGGGAAGTCAGAGACCCAGTACTTC; CDR3: CSASDRGKSETQYF
size: few; V: TRBV7-2; J: TRBJ2-3; D: NA; DNA: TGTGCCAGCAGCCCCCCGGGATCGCACGATACGCAGTATTTT; CDR3: CASSPPGSHDTQYF
size: NA; V: TRBV7-8; J: TRBJ1-2; D: NA; DNA: TGTGCCAGCAGCTTGACGGAGGCTAACTATGGCTACACCTTC; CDR3: CASSLTEANYGYTF
size: NA; V: TRBV12-3/TRBV12-4; J: TRBJ1-5; D: NA; DNA: TGTGCCAGCCAGGGCTCGGCACGACAGCCCCAGCATTTT; CDR3: CASQGSARQPQHF
size: NA; V: TRBV12-3/TRBV12-4; J: TRBJ2-5; D: TRBD2; DNA: TGTGCCAGCATCAGTGGTCTAGCGGGGGGGTTGGAGACCCAGTACTTC; CDR3: CASISGLAGGLETQYF
size: NA; V: TRBV7-9; J: TRBJ1-5; D: NA; DNA: TGTGCCAGCAGCGAAGAACCAGGGGCGGGCAATCAGCCCCAGCATTTT; CDR3: CASSEEPGAGNQPQHF
size: NA; V: TRBV7-2; J: TRBJ2-1; D: NA; DNA: TGTGCCAGCGGGGTCCCCTACAATGAGCAGTTCTTC; CDR3: CASGVPYNEQFF
size: NA; V: TRBV30; J: TRBJ2-7; D: NA; DNA: TGTGCCTGGAGTGTCCTTGTTGGGGGCCCCGATTACAATGAGCAGTACTTC; CDR3: CAWSVLVGGPDYNEQYF
size: NA; V: TRBV6-5; J: TRBJ2-7; D: TRBD1; DNA: TGTGCCAGCAGTACCCAGGGGGTCCACGAGCAGTACTTC; CDR3: CASSTQGVHEQYF
size: NA; V: TRBV4-1; J: TRBJ1-1; D: NA; DNA: TGCGTCAGCAGCCAAGATCGAGTCAGGCACACTGAAGCTTTCTTT; CDR3: CVSSQDRVRHTEAFF
size: NA; V: TRBV5-6; J: TRBJ2-1; D: NA; DNA: TGTGCCAGCAGGAGCTCCTACAATGGGCAGTTCTTC; CDR3: CASRSSYNGQFF
size: NA; V: TRBV7-9; J: TRBJ2-1; D: NA; DNA: TGTGCCAGCAGCCGCGGATATGAGCAGTTCTTC; CDR3: CASSRGYEQFF
size: NA; V: TRBV12-3/TRBV12-4; J: TRBJ1-2; D: TRBD1; DNA: TGTGCCAGCAGTGGGGGACATCGGACAGGGGGCGGTGGCTACACCTTC; CDR3: CASSGGHRTGGGGYTF
size: many; V: TRBV20-1; J: TRBJ2-3; D: NA; DNA: TGCAGCACCAAGAGGGGGAGGTCATTTACAGATACGCAGTATTTT; CDR3: CSTKRGRSFTDTQYF
size: few; V: TRBV9; J: TRBJ1-1; D: NA; DNA: TGTGCCAGCAGCGTAGGGGGACGGATGAACACTGAAGCTTTCTTT; CDR3: CASSVGGRMNTEAFF
size: NA; V: TRBV6-1; J: TRBJ1-5; D: NA; DNA: TGTGCCAGCGCGGTCGATCGCAATCAGCCCCAGCATTTT; CDR3: CASAVDRNQPQHF
size: few; V: TRBV20-1; J: TRBJ2-3; D: TRBD2; DNA: TGCAGTGCTAGAGATAAGTTTTCTGGAGCGGGAGTAGTGGGCACAGATACGCAGTATTTT; CDR3: CSARDKFSGAGVVGTDTQYF
size: NA; V: TRBV5-1; J: TRBJ1-1; D: NA; DNA: TGCGCCAGCAGCTTAAGGCAGGGTAAGGTCGGCACTGAAGCTTTCTTT; CDR3: CASSLRQGKVGTEAFF
size: NA; V: TRBV15; J: TRBJ1-1; D: NA; DNA: TGTGCCACCAGCAGAGATACAGACACTGAAGCTTTCTTT; CDR3: CATSRDTDTEAFF
size: few; V: TRBV7-8; J: TRBJ1-1; D: NA; DNA: TGTGCCAGCAGCCACCGGGAGGGATCAGACACTGAAGCTTTCTTT; CDR3: CASSHREGSDTEAFF
size: few; V: TRBV4-3; J: TRBJ2-4; D: TRBD2; DNA: TGCGCCAGCAGCCAAGGGACTAGCGTCGAAAACATTCAGTACTTC; CDR3: CASSQGTSVENIQYF
size: NA; V: TRBV11-2; J: TRBJ2-7; D: NA; DNA: TGTGCCAGCAGCTTAGGTGTGAACGGGGCGGCTGGGTCTTCCGAGCAGTACTTC; CDR3: CASSLGVNGAAGSSEQYF
size: NA; V: TRBV7-2; J: TRBJ1-1; D: NA; DNA: TGTGCCAGCAGCAGTTCACCAGGGAGAACTGAAGCTTTCTTT; CDR3: CASSSSPGRTEAFF
size: NA; V: TRBV24-1; J: TRBJ2-1; D: NA; DNA: TGTGCCACCAGTGATTTGCAGGGGAGCTCCTACAATGAGCAGTTCTTC; CDR3: CATSDLQGSSYNEQFF
size: NA; V: TRBV6-2/TRBV6-3; J: TRBJ2-1; D: NA; DNA: TGTGCCAGCAGTTACGCGATTGTGGGCTCCAGACACCCCTACAATGAGCGGTTCTTC; CDR3: CASSYAIVGSRHPYNERFF
size: NA; V: TRBV20-1; J: TRBJ2-1; D: TRBD2; DNA: TGCAGTGCTCCGCAGACTAGCGGGGTTTCTAATGAGCAGTTCTTC; CDR3: CSAPQTSGVSNEQFF
size: NA; V: TRBV15; J: TRBJ2-5; D: NA; DNA: TGTGCCACCAGCAGAGATGGGAGTTTTGAAGAGACCCAGTACTTC; CDR3: CATSRDGSFEETQYF
size: NA; V: TRBV20-1; J: TRBJ2-1; D: TRBD2; DNA: TGCAGTGCTAGAGGTCGCCCGACTAGCGGGGGGGCCTTTCGCGATGAGCAGTTCTTC; CDR3: CSARGRPTSGGAFRDEQFF
size: once; V: TRBV30; J: TRBJ1-2; D: NA; DNA: TGTGCCTGGAGTGTACCTTTTAGGGAACGGGCTAACTATGGCTACACCTTC; CDR3: CAWSVPFRERANYGYTF
size: NA; V: TRBV28; J: TRBJ2-1; D: NA; DNA: TGTGCCAGCAGTTCTACCCTATGGAGTAAGTCCTACAATGAGCAGTTCTTC; CDR3: CASSSTLWSKSYNEQFF
size: NA; V: TRBV6-6; J: TRBJ1-4; D: NA; DNA: TGTGCCAGCCTCCTAGCCCGGCCAGCTAATGAAAAACTGTTTTTT; CDR3: CASLLARPANEKLFF
size: NA; V: TRBV28; J: TRBJ2-7; D: TRBD2; DNA: TGTGCCAGCAGTTTAGTCCTAGCGGGAGCAAGGTCCTACGAGCAGTACTTC; CDR3: CASSLVLAGARSYEQYF
size: few; V: TRBV7-7; J: TRBJ2-3; D: NA; DNA: TGTGCTAGCAGCTTATCTCTGGGCTCAGATACGCAGTATTTT; CDR3: CASSLSLGSDTQYF
size: many; V: TRBV11-2; J: TRBJ2-1; D: NA; DNA: TGTGCCAGCAGCTTAGATCCCTACAATGAGCAGTTCTTC; CDR3: CASSLDPYNEQFF
size: few; V: TRBV6-5; J: TRBJ1-2; D: NA; DNA: TGTGCCAGCAGTTACTCCCGGGGGATCTATGGCTACACCTTC; CDR3: CASSYSRGIYGYTF
size: NA; V: TRBV20-1; J: TRBJ2-3; D: TRBD2; DNA: TGCAGTGCTCCTGGGGGGGGTGAGGATACGCAGTATTTT; CDR3: CSAPGGGEDTQYF
size: NA; V: TRBV12-3/TRBV12-4; J: TRBJ1-1; D: TRBD1; DNA: TGTGCCAGCAGACATACAGGGGTGGGGAGTGAAGCTTTCTTT; CDR3: CASRHTGVGSEAFF
size: NA; V: TRBV20-1; J: TRBJ2-5; D: NA; DNA: TGCAATGGCCTCCGGGATCCAAATGGGGAAGAGACCCAGTACTTC; CDR3: CNGLRDPNGEETQYF
size: NA; V: TRBV6-1; J: TRBJ2-3; D: NA; DNA: TGTGCCAGCAGTGAATTCGCGAGGCCAGATACGCAGTATTTT; CDR3: CASSEFARPDTQYF